This entry lists 23 T cell receptor beta chains sequenced from one sample in a study of blood T cell repertoires in COVID-19. Profiling relied on immunoSEQ multiplex PCR, and the TCRdb table lists in-frame clones only, not all of them. The top ten hold approximately 15% of the sample, which has 90,000 to 110,000 clones, around 80% seen once. Sequencing was carried out using peripheral blood. These receptor sequences come from a woman older than 75 with acute or convalescent COVID-19.

The chain links TRBV19 to TRBJ1-6; 9 positions match TRBD1. The V gene end was trimmed by 5 bases and the J gene end by 5 bases; junction bases not matched to a gene: 10. The CDR3 is 17 residues long. Germline CDR1 reads LNHDA; CDR2 reads SQIVND (reference sequence). CDR3 coding DNA: TGTGCCAGTAGTCCCGGAAAACAGGGGGCAAATAATTCACCCCTCCACTTT. Its translation: CASSPGKQGANNSPLHF.

The CDR3 sequence is CATSYSSVTVGEQFF. The CDR3 nucleotides read TGTGCCACCAGCTATAGCTCAGTCACGGTTGGTGAGCAGTTCTTC. The rearrangement joins TRBV6-6 to TRBJ2-1; D ambiguous. V lost 10 bases to trimming and J lost 9 bases, with 25 bases between them. The CDR3 length is 15 residues. Germline V lookup: CDR1 MNHNY, CDR2 SVGAGI (reference sequence).

The chain uses TRBV9 and TRBJ2-3; the D gene is possibly TRBD1 (5 bases). The germline V and J ends were trimmed by 3 bases and 0 bases, with 11 bases remaining between them. Germline V CDR1 and CDR2: SGDLS, YYNGEE. The CDR3 is 15 residues long. CDR3 sequence reads: CASSATAYSTDTQYF. The CDR3 DNA follows: TGTGCCAGCAGCGCGACAGCTTACAGCACAGATACGCAGTATTTT.

The chain couples TRBV28 to TRBJ2-1; no reliable D call. Germline V CDR1 and CDR2: MDHEN, SYDVKM. This CDR3 is built from 14 residues. V lost 6 bases and J 2 bases, leaving 11 bases between the germline ends. The CDR3 reads CASSPGFPYNEQFF. CDR3 nucleotide sequence: TGTGCCAGCAGCCCAGGTTTCCCCTACAATGAGCAGTTCTTC.

This chain uses TRBV24-1 with TRBJ2-3; 9 nucleotides line up with TRBD1. V lost 7 bases to trimming and J lost 1 base; unmatched junction nucleotides: 2. In germline, CDR1 is KGHDR, CDR2 SFDVKD. CDR3 length equals 14 residues. In nucleotides, the CDR3 is TGTGCCACCAGCCGGGACAGGGGCACAGATACGCAGTATTTT. This codes for CATSRDRGTDTQYF.

The chain uses TRBV29-1 and TRBJ1-1, with TRBD1 as a possible D gene (6 bases). In germline, CDR1 is SQVTM, CDR2 ANQGSEA. The CDR3 contains 15 residues. V was trimmed by 2 bases and J by 1 base, leaving 14 bases between them. The CDR3 DNA is TGCAGCGTTGAATTACTCAGGACAGAGAACACTGAAGCTTTCTTT. Its protein is CSVELLRTENTEAFF. The whole variable domain, filled in from reference TRBV29-1 and TRBJ1-1, reads SAVISQKPSRDICQRGTSLTIQCQVDSQVTMMFWYRQQPGQSLTLIATANQGSEATYESGFVIDKFPISRPNLTFSTLTVSNMSPEDSSIYLCSVELLRTENTEAFFGQGTRLTVV.

This chain links TRBV28 with TRBJ1-2; 9 bases are a match to TRBD1. In germline, CDR1 is MDHEN, CDR2 SYDVKM. The CDR3 consists of 13 residues. Trimming cost V 6 bases and J 6 bases; bases outside gene matches: 5. The CDR3: CASRGTGTDGYTF. The CDR3 bases are TGTGCCAGCAGGGGGACAGGGACGGATGGCTACACCTTC.

There are a few counts of this clone. The chain joins TRBV10-1 to TRBJ1-2; TRBD1 aligns across 8 bases. In germline, CDR1 is WNHNN, CDR2 SYGVQD (reference sequence). The CDR3 contains 16 residues. The V and J ends lost 4 bases and 5 bases, in that order; junction bases with no gene match: 12. CDR3 loop: CASSASDRVGSYGYTF. In DNA, the CDR3 is TGCGCCAGCAGTGCCTCGGACAGGGTGGGTTCATATGGCTACACCTTC.

The chain couples TRBV9 to TRBJ2-5; TRBD2 aligns across 9 bases. This CDR3 contains 16 residues. CDR1 and CDR2 (germline): SGDLS, YYNGEE. J gave up 1 base and V 4 bases, and 8 bases lay outside the gene matches. The CDR3 region has the DNA TGTGCCAGCAGCCCTCCGGAGACTAGCGGCCAAGAGACCCAGTACTTC. Translation: CASSPPETSGQETQYF. The complete variable domain, with remaining parts taken from reference TRBV9 and TRBJ2-5, reads DSGVTQTPKHLITATGQRVTLRCSPRSGDLSVYWYQQSLDQGLQFLIQYYNGEERAKGNILERFSAQQFPDLHSELNLSSLELGDSALYFCASSPPETSGQETQYFGPGTRLLVL.

The chain uses TRBV6-6 and TRBJ1-5, with TRBD1 as a possible D gene (5 bases). V lost 2 bases and J lost 7, with 12 bases in between. Germline-derived CDR1 and CDR2 are MNHNY and SVGAGI (reference sequence). This CDR3 has 14 amino acids. DNA for the CDR3: TGTGCCAGCAGTTACGGAGGGGAAGGGCAGCCCCAGCATTTT. Amino acids: CASSYGGEGQPQHF.

This clone was counted a single time. V gene TRBV19 combines with J gene TRBJ1-5, with D possibly being TRBD1 (6 bases). V was shortened by 3 bases and J by 5 bases, with 17 bases between the two germline ends. Germline CDR1 and CDR2: LNHDA and SQIVND (reference sequence). The CDR3 is 16 residues long. For the CDR3, the DNA is TGTGCCAGTAGTATTAAGGGGGACGTAGAAGATCAGCCCCAGCATTTT. Protein sequence: CASSIKGDVEDQPQHF.

The genes are TRBV9 and TRBJ2-5; weak D call: TRBD1 (5 bases). The germline V gene encodes CDR1 SGDLS and CDR2 YYNGEE. The CDR3 covers 14 residues. V lost 0 bases and J 5 bases, leaving 11 bases between the germline ends. CDR3 loop: CASSVGVRDETQYF. The CDR3 DNA follows: TGTGCCAGCAGCGTAGGGGTCAGGGATGAGACCCAGTACTTC.

This clone was recorded only once. V and J are TRBV28 and TRBJ2-4, with D perhaps matching TRBD1 (5 bases). The CDR3 consists of 20 residues. V lost 1 base to trimming and J lost 0 bases, with 22 bases between them. CDR1 and CDR2 from the germline V gene are MDHEN and SYDVKM. In DNA, the CDR3 is TGTGCCAGCAGTTTATTGGGGAAGGGGCTCCAGCCTCTAGCCAAAAACATTCAGTACTTC. Translating gives CASSLLGKGLQPLAKNIQYF. Drawing the rest from reference TRBV28 and TRBJ2-4, the complete variable domain is DVKVTQSSRYLVKRTGEKVFLECVQDMDHENMFWYRQDPGLGLRLIYFSYDVKMKEKGDIPEGYSVSREKKERFSLILESASTNQTSMYLCASSLLGKGLQPLAKNIQYFGAGTRLSVL.

V usage is TRBV27 and J usage is TRBJ2-3, with D unclear. In germline, CDR1 is MNHEY, CDR2 SMNVEV (reference sequence). The CDR3 runs to 14 residues. Trimming pared 3 bases from V and 0 bases from J, leaving 7 bases between. This CDR3 is CASSFSTSTDTQYF. In DNA form, the CDR3 reads TGTGCCAGCAGTTTTTCAACAAGCACAGATACGCAGTATTTT.

The gene calls are TRBV7-8 and TRBJ2-3; no definite D call. Germline V gives CDR1 SGHVS, CDR2 FQNEAQ. V was pared by 3 bases and J by 7 bases, with 5 bases between. This CDR3 contains 11 residues. In DNA form, the CDR3 reads TGTGCCAGCAGCTTCGGTAATACGCAGTATTTT. The encoded protein is CASSFGNTQYF.

This clone was seen just once. This rearrangement joins TRBV2 to TRBJ2-5; 8 bases match TRBD1. The ends lost 10 bases at V and 7 bases at J; junction bases unmatched: 11. This CDR3 has 13 amino acids. Per germline, CDR1 SNHLY and CDR2 FYNNEI. CDR3 residues: CATATGDGGTQYF. For the CDR3, the DNA is TGTGCCACCGCGACAGGGGATGGGGGGACCCAGTACTTC.

This sequence joins TRBV20-1 and TRBJ1-1; D not certain. CDR1 is DFQATT, CDR2 SNEGSKA, per germline (reference sequence). The CDR3 runs 11 residues. V was shortened by 3 bases and J by 4 bases, with 6 bases between the two germline ends. CDR3 region: CSARWLTEAFF. The CDR3 coding sequence is TGCAGTGCTAGGTGGCTCACTGAAGCTTTCTTT.

V gene TRBV5-8 combines with J gene TRBJ1-2; 7 bases line up with TRBD1. Germline trimming cut 4 bases from V and 8 bases from J; bases unmatched to any gene: 11. The CDR3 runs to 14 residues. The germline gives CDR1 SGHTS, CDR2 YDEGEE. The CDR3 spells CASSPGQSEVGYTF. The CDR3 nucleotides are TGTGCCAGCAGCCCGGGACAGTCAGAGGTCGGCTACACCTTC.

The chain has TRBV19 and TRBJ2-1; D might be TRBD1 (6 bases). The CDR3 has 15 amino acids. CDR1 is LNHDA and CDR2 is SQIVND in the germline V gene (reference sequence). The V end lost 4 bases, the J end lost 12 bases, and 22 bases lay between the germline ends. DNA for the CDR3: TGTGCCAGTAGTAAGGGGACGGACCGGGACATTCCGCAGTTCTTC. Amino acid sequence: CASSKGTDRDIPQFF.

J is TRBJ1-5 and V is TRBV30; D gene unclear. This CDR3 has 13 amino acids. The germline CDR1 and CDR2 sequences are GTSNPN and SVGIG (reference sequence). V lost 4 bases, J lost 4 bases, and 11 bases lay in between. DNA for the CDR3: TGTGCCTGGACCTCACAGAGAAATCAGCCCCAGCATTTT. It specifies CAWTSQRNQPQHF.

The chain carries TRBV14 and TRBJ2-7, with D possibly being TRBD1 (6 bases). The germline gives CDR1 SGHDN, CDR2 FVKESK. V gave up 4 bases and J gave up 3 bases, with 13 bases separating them. CDR3 size: 14 residues. The CDR3 sequence is CASSLDRYFYEQYF. The CDR3 coding sequence is TGTGCCAGCAGCCTAGACAGGTACTTCTACGAGCAGTACTTC.

The chain employs TRBV2 and TRBJ1-5; D is ambiguous. The CDR3 has 14 residues. V lost 3 bases and J lost 5, with 11 bases in between. Germline CDR1 and CDR2: SNHLY and FYNNEI. Here the CDR3 reads CASSEGAGYQPQHF. For the CDR3, the DNA is TGTGCCAGCAGTGAGGGAGCCGGGTATCAGCCCCAGCATTTT.

The V gene is TRBV3-1 (or the pseudogene TRBV3-2), the J gene TRBJ1-5; 7 bases match TRBD1. Trimming cost V 5 bases and J 9 bases; bases outside gene matches: 10. Per germline, CDR1 LGHDT and CDR2 YNNKEL (reference sequence). CDR3 length equals 14 residues. CDR3 sequence (DNA): TGTGCCAGCAGCTACGGACAGGCTGCTTCGCCCCAGCATTTT. The encoded protein is CASSYGQAASPQHF.